Listed below are T cell receptor beta chains from one sample, sequenced in a study of OX40 agonist ivuxolimab in advanced cancers. Sequencing was performed with immunoSEQ multiplex PCR; in TCRdb, only in-frame clones are kept and a portion is missing. This table has 30,000 to 40,000 clones, roughly 87% appearing once. The sequencing here drew on CD4+ or CD8+ T cells sorted from blood, taken in a trial of the OX40 agonist ivuxolimab. The receptors here all came from an adult with an advanced solid tumor such as melanoma, head and neck, liver or kidney cancer. CDR3s include the opening cysteine and the closing phenylalanine or tryptophan. The size field is filled for only some rows; it gives once, few, many or a size class.

v_gene	j_gene	abundance	CDR3aa
TRBV12-5	TRBJ1-1	-	CASGFGTNEAFF
TRBV25-1	TRBJ1-2	-	CASSDWDTENYGYTF
TRBV27	TRBJ1-2	-	CASSTIGGNNGYTF
TRBV6-1	TRBJ2-1	medium-sized	CASSELAGSYNEQFF
TRBV19	TRBJ1-5	-	CASSAEPGTLGQPQHF
TRBV6-4	TRBJ1-2	-	CASSDAGTYGYTF
TRBV30	TRBJ2-4	-	CAWSLGAGNIQYF
TRBV7-9	TRBJ2-7	-	CASSLGLAGTRSYEQYF
TRBV30	TRBJ2-7	-	CAWSPLSSGGRDPYEQYF
TRBV7-5	TRBJ1-6	-	CARSLAEDNSTPLYNSPLHF
TRBV19	TRBJ2-1	-	CASSMKGPNEQFF
TRBV4-1	TRBJ2-5	-	CASSQVQTGGSGTQYF
TRBV19	TRBJ1-2	-	CASSIFSGANYGYTF
TRBV7-6	TRBJ2-7	-	CASSSGVSYEQYF
TRBV11-2	TRBJ1-1	-	CASGDLEAFF
TRBV19	TRBJ1-1	-	CASSFQNDVHRNTEAFF
TRBV27	TRBJ2-7	-	CASSPPLGTGGAYEQYF
TRBV7-9	TRBJ1-1	-	CASSQEWQGYTEAFF
TRBV6-5	TRBJ2-1	-	CASSYTSGGSREQFF
TRBV7-9	TRBJ2-7	-	CASSSPGTPYEQYF
TRBV7-8	TRBJ1-2	-	CASSLEETGLYGYTF
TRBV4-3	TRBJ1-6	-	CASSQEWTGPGSPLHF
TRBV20-1	TRBJ2-7	-	CSVRTRNEQYF
TRBV9	TRBJ2-1	-	CASSVRGGGLGNEQFF
TRBV27	TRBJ1-1	-	CASSGDGHPEAFF
TRBV27	TRBJ1-2	-	CASSPIPGGSNYGYTF
TRBV7-6	TRBJ2-5	-	CASSSIAGGETQYF
TRBV5-1	TRBJ1-1	-	CASSWRDFMNTEAFF
TRBV6-1	TRBJ2-7	-	CASSPWGDSPYEQYF
TRBV7-2	TRBJ1-3	-	CASSPRGQGAFTSGNTIYF
TRBV5-1	TRBJ2-7	-	CASRLGQGAGEQYF
TRBV25-1	TRBJ1-3	-	CASSENSPGTGFGDTIYF
TRBV5-1	TRBJ1-1	-	CASEEGTEAFF
TRBV4-1	TRBJ1-5	-	CASSQDEATGTGDLNQPQHF
TRBV30	TRBJ1-2	once	CAWTSAEGGGRYGYTF